This T cell receptor beta chain was captured by sequencing in a study of cytomegalovirus exposure and HLA in healthy donors. Study details: Early release data held 75 million to 90 million unique TCRs from HLA-typed donors.

As regards this clone: Its antigen remains unidentified.

Researchers ran the PCR with 60 Vbeta and 13 Jbeta primers. TCRdb keeps only in-frame clones here, not all; method: immunoSEQ multiplex PCR. The sample lists approximately 100,000 clones, approximately 76% occurring once. This CDR3 spans 18 amino acids. CDR1 LNHDA and CDR2 SQIVND come from the germline V gene (reference sequence). The ends were cut back, 7 bases at V and 0 bases at J, with 22 bases in the middle. Points from the study as a whole: Accurate HLA-A and HLA-B prediction from TCR beta sequences was reported for most subjects.

The rearrangement joins TRBV19 to TRBJ2-1; the D gene is possibly TRBD2 (6 bases). Sample: PBMCs. The clonotype was recovered from a man in his forties or fifties in good health and CMV-seronegative. CDR3 residues: CASTTVGRRASSYNEQFF. The CDR3 nucleotides are TGTGCCAGTACAACGGTCGGGCGGAGGGCCAGCTCCTACAATGAGCAGTTCTTC.